The entry below describes one T cell receptor (beta chain). The data belong to a study of blood T cell repertoires in COVID-19. This CDR3 contains 15 residues. The V gene end was trimmed by 4 bases and the J gene end by 0 bases; junction bases not matched to a gene: 3. CDR1 is SGHTS, CDR2 YDEGEE, per germline. In the authors' methods: Amplifying reference gene primers gave estimates of nucleated cell counts. The protocol was immunoSEQ multiplex PCR, while the TCRdb copy is restricted to in-frame clones and leaves out a portion. V, J and clone size reflect that table, while D and trimming were determined from the DNA. The table lists about 300,000 clones, roughly nine tenths of them singletons.

J is TRBJ1-4 and V is TRBV5-8; 7 nucleotides line up with TRBD1. Sequencing input: peripheral blood. This TCR derives from a woman in her thirties with COVID-19, enrolled during active disease. The CDR3 DNA reads as TGTGCCAGCAGCGAGACAGGGACAACTAATGAAAAACTGTTTTTT. Translating it yields CASSETGTTNEKLFF.